This T cell receptor beta chain comes out of a study of memory CD4+ T cells and cytomegalovirus serostatus. Authors' methods: Out-of-frame sequences were removed, leaving a few million distinct TCRbeta sequences. Here immunoSEQ multiplex PCR was the method, and the copy in TCRdb shows in-frame clones only, minus some. V, J and clone size reflect that table, while D and trimming were determined from the DNA. The table has tens of thousands of clones, roughly four fifths seen once; the top ten hold roughly 0.88%. The study's findings and limits: The CMV-associated TCR signature appears largely within the CD4+ memory repertoire. CD4+ memory repertoires contained about 40% of the roughly 150 reported CMV TCRbeta sequences.

With regard to this clone: Antigen unknown.

Single viable CD3+CD4+CD8-CD45RO+ cells were sorted as the memory CD4+ T cells. CMV serostatus came from serum IgG against pp150, pp28, p38, p52. J lost 4 bases, V lost 1 base, and 10 bases had no gene match. From germline, CDR1 is LNHNV and CDR2 YYDKDF (reference sequence). The CDR3 extends over 17 amino acids. This chain uses TRBV15 with TRBJ2-3; 8 bases are shared with TRBD2. Sequenced sample: memory CD4+ T cells from blood. This receptor was taken from an adult in good health and CMV-seronegative. As DNA, the CDR3 is TGTGCCACCAGCAGAGTCCGTGAGAGCGGGAGCCCAGATACGCAGTATTTT. It is translated as CATSRVRESGSPDTQYF.